The clone carrying this T cell receptor beta chain was observed many times. V was trimmed by 1 base and J by 5 bases, leaving 12 bases between them. CDR3 length: 15 residues. HTBI primers from iRepertoire and Arm-PCR of CDR3 regions yielded the TCR beta libraries. TCRdb reprocessed the multiplex PCR reads via MiXCR and lists one record per CDR3 protein. The sample lists about 460,000 distinct CDR3 sequences; around 13% were seen once. This sample was included in a study of regulatory T cells in long-lasting Graves disease. The wider study: Graves' patients diagnosed newly had used antithyroid drugs under 3 months.

Time point of the sample: newly diagnosed GD, antithyroid drugs for less than 3 months. PBMCs were the source of the RNA used for TCR sequencing. These data were likewise used in another study, on T cells in Graves' hyperthyroidism and ophthalmopathy. Per that study: The diagnoses drew upon clinical symptoms, serum thyroxine and TRAb, thyroid ultrasound and orbital computed tomography. Model-based prediction identified ophthalmopathy a median around seven months prior to its onset.

The V and J genes are TRBV12-3 or TRBV12-4 and TRBJ1-5; no reliable D call. The sample in question was peripheral blood mononuclear cells (PBMCs), obtained at new diagnosis, from a patient treated with antithyroid drugs. The TCR sequence derives from a woman in her 50s with Graves disease. The CDR3: CASSLGNYPDQPQHF. The CDR3 coding sequence is TGTGCCAGCAGTTTAGGCAACTACCCCGATCAGCCCCAGCATTTT.